The sequence of this T cell receptor beta chain was determined in a study of T cell repertoires and HLA-DP antigens. Study context: Pre-culture CD4+ samples used about 1.1 ug DNA versus about 200 ng for CD137+CD4+ sorts.

Amplification used primers for 54 TRBV and 13 TRBJ segments. Repertoires were generated with immunoSEQ multiplex PCR, while TCRdb's copy carries only in-frame clones and drops some. Among almost 90,000 clones, 86% were seen once, and the ten largest hold roughly 1.5%. Points on this clone: The antigen is unknown.

CDR3 size: 17 residues. V shed 7 bases and J 4 bases; nucleotides not matched to a gene: 12. Germline lookup yields CDR1 SGHNT and CDR2 YYREEE (reference sequence). The chain links TRBV5-4 to TRBJ2-5; TRBD2 matches 14 bases. This TCR came from a man aged 45-65 years in good health and CMV-seronegative. Sequencing was done on a sample of CD4+ T cells from PBMCs. The CDR3 protein is CASRSGTSGSGRETQYF. CDR3 bases: TGTGCCAGCCGATCCGGGACTAGCGGGAGTGGGAGAGAGACCCAGTACTTC. The full variable domain, in which reference TRBV5-4 and TRBJ2-5 provide the parts outside the CDR3, is ETGVTQSPTHLIKTRGQQVTLRCSSQSGHNTVSWYQQALGQGPQFIFQYYREEENGRGNFPPRFSGLQFPNYSSELNVNALELDDSALYLCASRSGTSGSGRETQYFGPGTRLLVL.